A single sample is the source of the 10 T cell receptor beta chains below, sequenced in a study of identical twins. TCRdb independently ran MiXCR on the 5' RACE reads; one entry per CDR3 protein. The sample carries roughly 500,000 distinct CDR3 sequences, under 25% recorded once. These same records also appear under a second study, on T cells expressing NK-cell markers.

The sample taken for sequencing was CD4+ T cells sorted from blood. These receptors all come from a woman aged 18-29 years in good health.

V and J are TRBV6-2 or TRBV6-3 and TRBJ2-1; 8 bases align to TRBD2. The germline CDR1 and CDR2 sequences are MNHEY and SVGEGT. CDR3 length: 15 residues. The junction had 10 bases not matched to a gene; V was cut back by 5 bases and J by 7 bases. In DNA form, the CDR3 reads TGTGCCAGCAGTCCCCGTGGACTAGCTTATAATGAGCAGTTCTTC. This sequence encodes CASSPRGLAYNEQFF.

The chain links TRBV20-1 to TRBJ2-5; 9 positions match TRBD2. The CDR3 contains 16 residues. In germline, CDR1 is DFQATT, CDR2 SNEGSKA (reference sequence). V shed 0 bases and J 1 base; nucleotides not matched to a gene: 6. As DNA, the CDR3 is TGCAGTGCTAGAGAACCGGGACTAGCTTCCCAAGAGACCCAGTACTTC. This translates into CSAREPGLASQETQYF.

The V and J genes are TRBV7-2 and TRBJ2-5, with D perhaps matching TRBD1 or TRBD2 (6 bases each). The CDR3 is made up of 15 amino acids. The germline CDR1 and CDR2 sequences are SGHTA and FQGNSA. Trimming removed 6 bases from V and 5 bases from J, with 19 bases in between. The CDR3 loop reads CASRPGAPYEETQYF. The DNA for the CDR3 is TGTGCCAGCAGACCGGGGGCCCCGTATGAGGAGACCCAGTACTTC.

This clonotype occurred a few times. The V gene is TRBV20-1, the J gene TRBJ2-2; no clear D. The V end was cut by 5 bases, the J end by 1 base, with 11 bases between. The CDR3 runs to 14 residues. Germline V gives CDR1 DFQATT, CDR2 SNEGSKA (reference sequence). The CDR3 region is CSAGPGGNTGELFF. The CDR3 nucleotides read TGCAGTGCTGGACCCGGTGGGAACACCGGGGAGCTGTTTTTT.

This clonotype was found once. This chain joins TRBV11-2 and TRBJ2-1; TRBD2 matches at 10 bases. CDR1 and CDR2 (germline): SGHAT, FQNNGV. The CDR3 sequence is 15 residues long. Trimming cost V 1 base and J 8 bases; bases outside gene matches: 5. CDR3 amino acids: CASSLVGTSEHEQFF. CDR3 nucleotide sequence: TGTGCCAGCAGCTTAGTGGGGACTAGCGAGCATGAGCAGTTCTTC.

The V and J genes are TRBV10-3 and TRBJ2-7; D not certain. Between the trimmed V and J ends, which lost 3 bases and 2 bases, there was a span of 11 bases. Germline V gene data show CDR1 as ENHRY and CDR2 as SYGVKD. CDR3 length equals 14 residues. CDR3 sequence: CAISETTQTYEQYF. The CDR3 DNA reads TGTGCCATCAGTGAAACTACCCAAACCTACGAGCAGTACTTC.

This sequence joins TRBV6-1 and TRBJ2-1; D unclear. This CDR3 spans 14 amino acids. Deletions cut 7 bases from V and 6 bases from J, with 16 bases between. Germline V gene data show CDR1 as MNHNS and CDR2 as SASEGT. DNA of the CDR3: TGTGCCAGCACCCGATTTAGCCGAATCAATGAGCAGTTCTTC. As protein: CASTRFSRINEQFF.

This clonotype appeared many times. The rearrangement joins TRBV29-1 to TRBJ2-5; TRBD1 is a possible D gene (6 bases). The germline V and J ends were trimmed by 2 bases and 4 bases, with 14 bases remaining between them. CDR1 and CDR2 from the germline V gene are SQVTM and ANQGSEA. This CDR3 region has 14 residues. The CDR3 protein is CSVELQGIGETQYF. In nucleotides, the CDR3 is TGCAGCGTTGAACTCCAGGGGATAGGAGAGACCCAGTACTTC.

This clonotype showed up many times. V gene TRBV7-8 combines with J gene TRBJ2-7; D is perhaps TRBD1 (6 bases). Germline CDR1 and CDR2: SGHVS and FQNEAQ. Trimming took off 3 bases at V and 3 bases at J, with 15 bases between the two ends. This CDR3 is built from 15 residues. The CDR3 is CASSLSPGVDYEQYF. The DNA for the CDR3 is TGTGCCAGCAGCTTGTCTCCAGGGGTGGACTACGAGCAGTACTTC. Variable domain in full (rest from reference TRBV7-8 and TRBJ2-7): GAGVSQSPRYKVAKRGQDVALRCDPISGHVSLFWYQQALGQGPEFLTYFQNEAQLDKSGLPSDRFFAERPEGSVSTLKIQRTQQEDSAVYLCASSLSPGVDYEQYFGPGTRLTVT.

In DNA, the CDR3 is TGTGCCAGCTCACCAGTGGCAGGGGCTGGGAATGAGCAGTTCTTC. The encoded protein is CASSPVAGAGNEQFF. This chain links TRBV18 with TRBJ2-1; TRBD1 is a possible D gene (6 bases). CDR1 and CDR2 from the germline V gene are KGHSH and LQKENI. The germline V and J ends were trimmed by 2 bases and 7 bases, with 15 bases remaining between them. There are 15 residues in the CDR3.